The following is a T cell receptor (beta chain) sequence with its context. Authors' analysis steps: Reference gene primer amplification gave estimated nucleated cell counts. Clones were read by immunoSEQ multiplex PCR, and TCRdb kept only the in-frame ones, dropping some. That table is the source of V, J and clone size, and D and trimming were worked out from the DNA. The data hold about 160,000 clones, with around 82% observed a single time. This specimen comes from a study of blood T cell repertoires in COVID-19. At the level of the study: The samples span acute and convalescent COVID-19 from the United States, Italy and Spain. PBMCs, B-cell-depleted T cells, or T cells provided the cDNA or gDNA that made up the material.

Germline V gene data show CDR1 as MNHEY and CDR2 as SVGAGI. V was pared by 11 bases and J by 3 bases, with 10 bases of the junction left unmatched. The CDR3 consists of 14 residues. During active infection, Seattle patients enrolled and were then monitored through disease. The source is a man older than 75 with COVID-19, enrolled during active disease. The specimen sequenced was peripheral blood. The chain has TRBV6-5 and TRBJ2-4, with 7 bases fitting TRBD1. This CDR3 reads CAVQLTGFKNIQYF. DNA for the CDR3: TGTGCCGTACAGTTGACAGGGTTCAAAAACATTCAGTACTTC.